The source of this T cell receptor (beta chain) is a study of cytomegalovirus exposure and HLA in healthy donors. The CDR3 consists of 12 residues. Germline loops: CDR1 WNHNN, CDR2 SYGVQD (reference sequence). V dropped 3 bases and J dropped 2 bases, with 3 bases sitting between them. Vbeta (60) and Jbeta (13) primers were used in the PCR. TCRdb's copy holds only in-frame clones and misses some; the assay was immunoSEQ multiplex PCR. The sample lists 120,000 to 150,000 clones; roughly 80% were seen once. The sequence came from a woman aged 35 to 49 in good health and CMV-seropositive. Sequenced sample: PBMCs. V and J are TRBV10-1 and TRBJ2-3; D is ambiguous. The CDR3 reads CASSDNTDTQYF. In DNA form, the CDR3 reads TGCGCCAGCAGTGACAACACAGATACGCAGTATTTT.